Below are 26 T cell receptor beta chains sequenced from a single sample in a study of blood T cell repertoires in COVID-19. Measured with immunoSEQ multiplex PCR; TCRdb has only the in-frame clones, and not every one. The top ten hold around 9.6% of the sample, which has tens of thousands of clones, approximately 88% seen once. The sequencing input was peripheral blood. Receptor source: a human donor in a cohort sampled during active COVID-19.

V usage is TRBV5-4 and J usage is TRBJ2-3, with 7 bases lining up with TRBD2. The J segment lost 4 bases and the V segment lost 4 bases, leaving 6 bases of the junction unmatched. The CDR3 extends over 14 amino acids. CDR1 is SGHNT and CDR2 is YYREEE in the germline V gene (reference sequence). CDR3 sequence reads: CASSPLRGADTQYF. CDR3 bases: TGTGCCAGCAGCCCGCTCCGGGGGGCAGATACGCAGTATTTT.

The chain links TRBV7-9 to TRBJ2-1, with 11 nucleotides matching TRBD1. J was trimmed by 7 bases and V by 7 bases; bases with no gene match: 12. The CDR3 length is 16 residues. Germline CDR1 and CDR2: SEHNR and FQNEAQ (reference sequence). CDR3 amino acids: CASTTTGQGDMNEQFF. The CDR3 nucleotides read TGTGCCAGCACCACGACGGGACAGGGGGATATGAATGAGCAGTTCTTC.

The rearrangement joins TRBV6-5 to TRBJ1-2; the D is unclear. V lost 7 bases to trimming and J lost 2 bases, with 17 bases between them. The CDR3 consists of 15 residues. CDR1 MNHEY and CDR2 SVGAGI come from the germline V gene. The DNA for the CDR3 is TGTGCCAGCAACCCCTTCGGCAGCGGCAACTATGGCTACACCTTC. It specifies CASNPFGSGNYGYTF.

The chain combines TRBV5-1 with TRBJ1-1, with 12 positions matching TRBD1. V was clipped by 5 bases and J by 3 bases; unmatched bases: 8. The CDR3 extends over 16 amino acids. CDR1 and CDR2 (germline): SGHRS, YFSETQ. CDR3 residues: CASRRPGQGAHTEAFF. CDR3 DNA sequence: TGCGCCAGCAGACGCCCGGGACAGGGGGCGCACACTGAAGCTTTCTTT.

In nucleotides, the CDR3 is TGTGCCAGCAGTTCCTATACCGGGACAGGGAAGGACGAGCAGTACTTC. Translated: CASSSYTGTGKDEQYF. The V gene is TRBV28, the J gene TRBJ2-7; 9 bases match TRBD1. V shed 4 bases and J 5 bases; nucleotides not matched to a gene: 12. Germline V gives CDR1 MDHEN, CDR2 SYDVKM. The CDR3 is 16 residues long.

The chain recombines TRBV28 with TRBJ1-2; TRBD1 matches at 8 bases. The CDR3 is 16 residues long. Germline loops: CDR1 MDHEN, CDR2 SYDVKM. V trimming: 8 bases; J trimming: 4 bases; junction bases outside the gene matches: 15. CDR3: CASGTAGAGGRYGYTF. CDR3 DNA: TGTGCCAGCGGGACCGCCGGGGCAGGGGGCCGCTATGGCTACACCTTC.

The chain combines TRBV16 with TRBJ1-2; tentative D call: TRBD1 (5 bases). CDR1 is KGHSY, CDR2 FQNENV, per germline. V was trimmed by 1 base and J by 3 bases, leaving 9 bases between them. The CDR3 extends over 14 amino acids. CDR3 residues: CASSQYQGDYGYTF. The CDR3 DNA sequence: TGTGCCAGCAGCCAATATCAGGGCGACTATGGCTACACCTTC.

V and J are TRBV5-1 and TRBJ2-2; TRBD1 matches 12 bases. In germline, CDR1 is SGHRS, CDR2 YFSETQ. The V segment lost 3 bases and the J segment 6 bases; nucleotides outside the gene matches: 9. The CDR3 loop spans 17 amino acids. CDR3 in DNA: TGCGCCAGCAGCTCTCCGGGACAGGGGGCTGTGGCCGGGGAGCTGTTTTTT. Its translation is CASSSPGQGAVAGELFF.

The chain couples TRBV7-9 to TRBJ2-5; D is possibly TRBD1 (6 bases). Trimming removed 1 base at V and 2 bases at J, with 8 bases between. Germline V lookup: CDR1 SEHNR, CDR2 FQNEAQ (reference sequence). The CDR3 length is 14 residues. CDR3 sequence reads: CASSLGQAQETQYF. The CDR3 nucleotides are TGTGCCAGCAGCTTAGGACAGGCACAAGAGACCCAGTACTTC.

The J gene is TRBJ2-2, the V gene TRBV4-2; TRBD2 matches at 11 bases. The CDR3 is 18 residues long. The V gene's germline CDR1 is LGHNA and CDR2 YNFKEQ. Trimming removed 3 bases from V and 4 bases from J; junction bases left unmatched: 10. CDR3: CASSQGALAGGPTGELFF. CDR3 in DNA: TGTGCCAGCAGCCAGGGGGCTTTAGCGGGGGGGCCCACCGGGGAGCTGTTTTTT.

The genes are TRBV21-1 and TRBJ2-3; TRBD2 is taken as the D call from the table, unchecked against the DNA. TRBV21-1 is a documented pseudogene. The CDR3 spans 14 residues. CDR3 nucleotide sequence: TGTGCCAGCAAAAGGCCACGGGGCACAGATACGCAGTATTTT. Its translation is CASKRPRGTDTQYF.

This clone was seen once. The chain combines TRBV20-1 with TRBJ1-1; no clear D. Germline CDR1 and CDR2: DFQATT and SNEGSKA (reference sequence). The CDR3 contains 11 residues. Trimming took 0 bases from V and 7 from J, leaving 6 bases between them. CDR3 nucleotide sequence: TGCAGTGCTAGAGATGCAGTTGAAGCTTTCTTT. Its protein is CSARDAVEAFF.

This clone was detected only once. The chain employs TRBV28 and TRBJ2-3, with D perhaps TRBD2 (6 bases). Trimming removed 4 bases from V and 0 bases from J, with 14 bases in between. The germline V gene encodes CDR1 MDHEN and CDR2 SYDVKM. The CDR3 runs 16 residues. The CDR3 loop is CASSWRGPKSTDTQYF. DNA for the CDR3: TGTGCCAGCAGTTGGCGGGGACCCAAGAGCACAGATACGCAGTATTTT.

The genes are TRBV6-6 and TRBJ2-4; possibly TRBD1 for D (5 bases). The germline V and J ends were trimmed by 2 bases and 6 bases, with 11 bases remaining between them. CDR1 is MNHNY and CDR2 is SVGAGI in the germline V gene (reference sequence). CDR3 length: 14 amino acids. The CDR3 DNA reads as TGTGCCAGCAGTTACAAGGGGAAGTTAAACATTCAGTACTTC. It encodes CASSYKGKLNIQYF.

The chain's CDR3 is CASSPWTSGGARTDTQYF. The CDR3 DNA sequence: TGTGCCAGCAGTCCGTGGACTAGCGGGGGGGCCAGAACAGATACGCAGTATTTT. The gene calls are TRBV6-2 or TRBV6-3 and TRBJ2-3; 15 positions match TRBD2. V gave up 5 bases and J gave up 3 bases; unmatched junction bases: 9. Germline values: CDR1 MNHEY, CDR2 SVGEGT. The CDR3 is 18 amino acids.

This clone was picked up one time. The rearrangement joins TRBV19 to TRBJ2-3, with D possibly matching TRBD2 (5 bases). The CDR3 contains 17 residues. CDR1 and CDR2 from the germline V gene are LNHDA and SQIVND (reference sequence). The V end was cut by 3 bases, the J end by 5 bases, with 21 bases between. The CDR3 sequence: CASSMRVGGTIGDTQYF. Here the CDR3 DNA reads TGTGCCAGTAGTATGAGGGTTGGCGGTACCATCGGAGATACGCAGTATTTT.

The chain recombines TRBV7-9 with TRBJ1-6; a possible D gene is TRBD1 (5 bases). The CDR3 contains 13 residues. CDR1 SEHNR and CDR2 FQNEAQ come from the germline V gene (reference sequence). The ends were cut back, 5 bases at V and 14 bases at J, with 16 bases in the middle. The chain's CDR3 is CASSGRHGGTLHF. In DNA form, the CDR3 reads TGTGCCAGCAGCGGTAGGCACGGGGGGACCCTCCACTTT.

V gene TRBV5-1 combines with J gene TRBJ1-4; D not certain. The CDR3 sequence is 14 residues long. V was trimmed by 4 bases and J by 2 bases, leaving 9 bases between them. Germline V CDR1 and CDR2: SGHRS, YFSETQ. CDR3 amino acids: CASSPGRTNEKLFF. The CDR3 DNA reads TGCGCCAGCAGCCCGGGGAGGACTAATGAAAAACTGTTTTTT.

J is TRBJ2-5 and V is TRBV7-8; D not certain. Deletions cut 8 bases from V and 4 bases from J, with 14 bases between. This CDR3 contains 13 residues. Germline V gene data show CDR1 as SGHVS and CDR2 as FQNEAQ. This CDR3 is CASFKRGRETQYF. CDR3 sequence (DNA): TGTGCCAGCTTCAAACGAGGCAGAGAGACCCAGTACTTC.

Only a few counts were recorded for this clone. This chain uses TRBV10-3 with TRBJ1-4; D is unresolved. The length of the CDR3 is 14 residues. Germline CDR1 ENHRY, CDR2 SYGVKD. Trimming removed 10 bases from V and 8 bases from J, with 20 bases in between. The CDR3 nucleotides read TGTGCCACAACTGAATACGGAGAGAACGAAAAACTGTTTTTT. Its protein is CATTEYGENEKLFF.

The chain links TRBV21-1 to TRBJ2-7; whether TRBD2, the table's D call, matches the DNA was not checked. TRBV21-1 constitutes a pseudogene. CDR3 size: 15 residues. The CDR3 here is CASSKSSPATYEQYF. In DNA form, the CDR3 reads TGTGCCAGCAGCAAATCGTCACCCGCGACCTACGAGCAGTACTTC.

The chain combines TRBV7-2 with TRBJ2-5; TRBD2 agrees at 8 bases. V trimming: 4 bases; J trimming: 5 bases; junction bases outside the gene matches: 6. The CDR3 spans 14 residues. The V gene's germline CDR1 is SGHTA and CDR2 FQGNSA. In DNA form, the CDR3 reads TGTGCCAGCAGCTCGCCGGGACTAGGGGAGACCCAGTACTTC. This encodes CASSSPGLGETQYF.

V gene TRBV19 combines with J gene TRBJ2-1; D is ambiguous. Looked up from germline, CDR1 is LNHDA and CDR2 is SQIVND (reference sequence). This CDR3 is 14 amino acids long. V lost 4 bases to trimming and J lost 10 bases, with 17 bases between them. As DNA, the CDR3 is TGTGCCAGTAGTACCCCCTCCCTCTCGGTAGAGCAGTTCTTC. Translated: CASSTPSLSVEQFF.

The CDR3 region is CATSDPGQGDQPQHF. The CDR3 DNA is TGTGCCACCAGTGATCCCGGGCAGGGGGATCAGCCCCAGCATTTT. The chain joins TRBV24-1 to TRBJ1-5, with TRBD1 matching 7 bases. The CDR3 is made up of 15 amino acids. CDR1 and CDR2 (germline): KGHDR, SFDVKD. Trimming at V came to 3 bases and at J to 5 bases, leaving 6 bases not matched to a gene.

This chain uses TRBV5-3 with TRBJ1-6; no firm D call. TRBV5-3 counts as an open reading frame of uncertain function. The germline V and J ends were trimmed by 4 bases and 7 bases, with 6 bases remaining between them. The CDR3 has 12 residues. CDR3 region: CARSPPNSPLHF. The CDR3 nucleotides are TGTGCCAGAAGCCCTCCCAATTCACCCCTCCACTTT.

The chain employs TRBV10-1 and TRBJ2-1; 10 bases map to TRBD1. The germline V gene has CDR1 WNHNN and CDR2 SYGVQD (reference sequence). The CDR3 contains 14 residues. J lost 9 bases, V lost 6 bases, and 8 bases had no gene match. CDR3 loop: CASRWRQGACEQFF. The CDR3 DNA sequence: TGCGCCAGCAGGTGGAGACAGGGGGCTTGTGAGCAGTTCTTC.